This T cell receptor (beta chain) was sequenced during a study of beta chain features in type 1 diabetes. The whole isolated RNA underwent reverse transcription, so sequencing captured expressed TCRB transcripts. Using immunoSEQ multiplex PCR, the repertoire was profiled, and TCRdb retains in-frame clones only, with some absent. The data show about 150,000 clones, with approximately 8.4% seen just once and 2.3% held by the top ten. Per the germline V gene, CDR1 is SEHNR and CDR2 is FQNEAQ (reference sequence). The CDR3 runs to 16 residues. Losses at the gene ends were 5 bases for V and 10 bases for J; bases not matched to a gene: 9.

This sequence originates from a woman between 18 and 30 years old in good health. The source material was central memory CD4+ T cells from blood. The V call is TRBV7-9, the J call TRBJ2-1, with 15 positions matching TRBD2. The chain's CDR3 is CASSGRTSGRAKEQFF. In DNA form, the CDR3 reads TGTGCCAGCAGCGGCCGGACTAGCGGGAGGGCCAAAGAGCAGTTCTTC.